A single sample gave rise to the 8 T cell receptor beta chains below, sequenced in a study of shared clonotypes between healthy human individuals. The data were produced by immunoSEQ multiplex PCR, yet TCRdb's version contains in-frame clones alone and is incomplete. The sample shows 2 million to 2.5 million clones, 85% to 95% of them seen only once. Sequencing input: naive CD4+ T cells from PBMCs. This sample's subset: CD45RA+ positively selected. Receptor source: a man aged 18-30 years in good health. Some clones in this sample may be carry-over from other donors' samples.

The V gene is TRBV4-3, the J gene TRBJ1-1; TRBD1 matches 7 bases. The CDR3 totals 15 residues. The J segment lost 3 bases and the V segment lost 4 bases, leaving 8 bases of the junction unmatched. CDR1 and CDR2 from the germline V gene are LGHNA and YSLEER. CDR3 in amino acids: CASSPEQGWDTEAFF. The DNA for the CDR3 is TGCGCCAGCAGCCCAGAACAGGGGTGGGACACTGAAGCTTTCTTT.

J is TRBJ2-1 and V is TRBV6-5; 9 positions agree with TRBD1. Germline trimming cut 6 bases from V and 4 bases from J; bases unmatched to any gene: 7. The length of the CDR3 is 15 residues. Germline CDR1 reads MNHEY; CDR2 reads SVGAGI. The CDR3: CASRRTGVLYNEQFF. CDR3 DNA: TGTGCCAGCAGAAGGACAGGGGTACTATACAATGAGCAGTTCTTC.

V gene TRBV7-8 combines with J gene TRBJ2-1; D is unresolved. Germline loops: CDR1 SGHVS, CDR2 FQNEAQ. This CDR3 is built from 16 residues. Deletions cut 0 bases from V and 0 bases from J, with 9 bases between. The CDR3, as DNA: TGTGCCAGCAGCTTAGCAAGGCTAGACTCCTACAATGAGCAGTTCTTC. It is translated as CASSLARLDSYNEQFF.

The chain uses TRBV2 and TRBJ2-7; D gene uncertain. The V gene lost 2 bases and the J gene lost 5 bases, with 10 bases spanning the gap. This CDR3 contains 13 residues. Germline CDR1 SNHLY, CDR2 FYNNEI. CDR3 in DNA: TGTGCCAGCAGTGAACTCGGTAGGCACGAGCAGTACTTC. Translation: CASSELGRHEQYF.

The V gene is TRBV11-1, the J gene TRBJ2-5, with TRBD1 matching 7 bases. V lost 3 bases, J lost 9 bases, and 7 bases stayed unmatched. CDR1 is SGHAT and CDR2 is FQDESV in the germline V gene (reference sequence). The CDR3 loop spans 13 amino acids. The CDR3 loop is CASSFDRVRSQYF. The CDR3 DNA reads TGTGCCAGCAGCTTTGACAGGGTGAGGTCCCAGTACTTC. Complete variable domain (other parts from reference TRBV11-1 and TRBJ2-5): EAEVAQSPRYKITEKSQAVAFWCDPISGHATLYWYRQILGQGPELLVQFQDESVVDDSQLPKDRFSAERLKGVDSTLKIQPAELGDSAMYLCASSFDRVRSQYFGPGTRLLVL.

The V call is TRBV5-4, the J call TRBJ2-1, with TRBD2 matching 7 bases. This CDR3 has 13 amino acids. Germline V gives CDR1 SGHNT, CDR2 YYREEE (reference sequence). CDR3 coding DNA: TGTGCGACGAGGCGGGAGTGGTCGGATGAGCAGTTCTTC. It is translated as CATRREWSDEQFF.

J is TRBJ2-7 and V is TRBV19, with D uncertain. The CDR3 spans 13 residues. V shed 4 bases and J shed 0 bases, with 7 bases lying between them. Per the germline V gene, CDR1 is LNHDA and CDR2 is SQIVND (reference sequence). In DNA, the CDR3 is TGTGCCAGTAGTAGCCAAGGCTCCTACGAGCAGTACTTC. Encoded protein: CASSSQGSYEQYF. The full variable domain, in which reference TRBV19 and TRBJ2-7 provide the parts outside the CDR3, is DGGITQSPKYLFRKEGQNVTLSCEQNLNHDAMYWYRQDPGQGLRLIYYSQIVNDFQKGDIAEGYSVSREKKESFPLTVTSAQKNPTAFYLCASSSQGSYEQYFGPGTRLTVT.

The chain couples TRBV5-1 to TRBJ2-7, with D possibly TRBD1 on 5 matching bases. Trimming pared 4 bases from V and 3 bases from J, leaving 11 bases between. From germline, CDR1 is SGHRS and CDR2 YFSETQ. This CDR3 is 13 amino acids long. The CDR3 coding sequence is TGCGCCAGCAGCATAGGACAAAACTACGAGCAGTACTTC. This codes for CASSIGQNYEQYF.